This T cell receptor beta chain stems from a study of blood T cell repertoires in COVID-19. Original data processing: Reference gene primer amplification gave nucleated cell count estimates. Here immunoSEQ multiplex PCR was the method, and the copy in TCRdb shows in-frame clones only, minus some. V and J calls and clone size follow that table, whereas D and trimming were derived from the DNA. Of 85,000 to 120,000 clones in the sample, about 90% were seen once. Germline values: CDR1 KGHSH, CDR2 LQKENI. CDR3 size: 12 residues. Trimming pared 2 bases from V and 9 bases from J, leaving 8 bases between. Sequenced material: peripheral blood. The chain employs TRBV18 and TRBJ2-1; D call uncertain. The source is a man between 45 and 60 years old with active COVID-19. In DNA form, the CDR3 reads TGTGCCAGCTCACCAACGGTACTTGAGCAGTTCTTC. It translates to CASSPTVLEQFF.